This T cell receptor (beta chain) was documented in a study of shared T cell receptors in the human thymus. TCRdb's table, derived via immunoSEQ multiplex PCR, lists solely in-frame clones and lacks some. The profile covers roughly 560,000 clones, with approximately 80% appearing a single time and more than 0.01% taken by the ten largest. This clone has only a few counts. Trimming took off 2 bases at V and 11 bases at J, with 20 bases between the two ends. Germline loops: CDR1 SQVTM, CDR2 ANQGSEA. The CDR3 contains 14 residues. The same sample was also used in a study of human thymus T cells. As reported in that work: During corrective heart surgery, resections were taken, and the thymus tissue came from them. In thymic and blood repertoires alike, V and J usage looked biased. Overlap was high between thymic repertoires from unrelated individuals, as reported in related research.

The sample was thymocytes. The chain employs TRBV29-1 and TRBJ2-3; D is possibly TRBD2 (6 bases). This receptor was taken from a boy younger than two with a congenital heart defect. The CDR3 loop reads CSVELPGLRVGQYF. In nucleotides, the CDR3 is TGCAGCGTTGAACTTCCGGGACTCCGAGTCGGGCAGTATTTT.